The rows below give T cell receptor beta chains drawn from one sample of a study of blood T cell repertoires in COVID-19. Some clones are missing from TCRdb's copy, which holds only in-frame ones; the method was immunoSEQ multiplex PCR. The sample includes roughly 140,000 clones, around 83% of them seen just once. Material: peripheral blood. These TCRs come from a man between 60 and 75 years old with active or convalescent COVID-19. CDR3s include the opening cysteine and the closing phenylalanine or tryptophan. Each record gives: D gene, V gene, clone size, J gene, CDR3 DNA, CDR3 protein. D genes are given only for firm matches. Not all rows give a size; the values are once, few, many and, for expanded clones, a class.

TRBD2	TRBV27	once	TRBJ2-7	TGTGCCAGCCGATGGGCGGGGGGCTCGGACGAGCAGTACTTC	CASRWAGGSDEQYF
NA	TRBV6-5	NA	TRBJ2-1	TGTGCCAGCAGGTGGACTCTCTACAATGAGCAGTTCTTC	CASRWTLYNEQFF
NA	TRBV5-1	NA	TRBJ1-3	TGCGCCAGCAGCTTGTACACCTCTGGAAACACCATATATTTT	CASSLYTSGNTIYF
NA	TRBV6-5	NA	TRBJ2-1	TGTGCCAGCAGTCCCCGACAGGTCTCCAATGAGCAGTTCTTC	CASSPRQVSNEQFF
TRBD2	TRBV5-1	NA	TRBJ2-3	TGCGCCAGCAGAGTACTAGCGGGGGAGGGCAGCACAGATACACAGTATTTT	CASRVLAGEGSTDTQYF
NA	TRBV27	once	TRBJ1-2	TGTGCCAGCAGTTTAGACCCAGGGTTTCGATATGGCTACACCTTC	CASSLDPGFRYGYTF
NA	TRBV25-1	NA	TRBJ2-3	TGTGCCAGCAGTGAATCGGGGAGCACAGATACGCAGTATTTT	CASSESGSTDTQYF
TRBD2	TRBV10-3	NA	TRBJ2-1	TGTGCCATCAGTGGGGACGCGTCTAGCGGAACTAACTACAATGAGCAGTTCTTC	CAISGDASSGTNYNEQFF
NA	TRBV13	few	TRBJ2-7	TGTGCCAGCGGACAGATCTACCGCGAGCAGTACTTC	CASGQIYREQYF
TRBD1	TRBV4-3	NA	TRBJ2-7	TGCGCCAGCAGCCAAGGGACAGGGATGAGCTCCTACGAGCAGTACTTC	CASSQGTGMSSYEQYF
NA	TRBV13	NA	TRBJ1-2	TGTGCCAGCAGCTTAGCTTTTGTGGGGAGCTATGGCTACACCTTC	CASSLAFVGSYGYTF
TRBD1	TRBV30	few	TRBJ2-5	TGTGCCTGGAGTGTCCGACAGGGGGTAAAGACCCAGTACTTC	CAWSVRQGVKTQYF
NA	TRBV18	NA	TRBJ1-1	TGTGCCAGCTCACCACTACAGGGTGAGGACACTGAAGCTTTCTTT	CASSPLQGEDTEAFF
NA	TRBV7-2	NA	TRBJ1-2	TGTGCCAGCAACCCCGACGGACCGGGGAACTATGGCTACACCTTC	CASNPDGPGNYGYTF
NA	TRBV6-6	NA	TRBJ1-3	TGTGCCAGCATCCCCACGGGTGGAAACACCATATATTTT	CASIPTGGNTIYF
TRBD1	TRBV18	NA	TRBJ1-5	TGTGCCAGCTCACCGGGACAGCCCGATCAGCCCCAGCATTTT	CASSPGQPDQPQHF
NA	TRBV9	NA	TRBJ2-3	TGTGCCAGCAGCCCCGGCGCCAGGGTGTACCCATTAACGGGCACAGATACGCAGTATTTT	CASSPGARVYPLTGTDTQYF
TRBD1	TRBV6-1	NA	TRBJ1-3	TGTGCCAGCAGTGATCTGACAGGGGGCTGGGCTGGAAACACCATATATTTT	CASSDLTGGWAGNTIYF
TRBD1	TRBV6-2/TRBV6-3	NA	TRBJ1-6	TGTGCCAGCAGTTGGACAGGGAGGGATTTGGCCCTCCACTTT	CASSWTGRDLALHF
NA	TRBV7-9	NA	TRBJ1-6	TGTGCCAGCAGCCTAGCCGTGGGCCCAGACTCACCCCTCCACTTT	CASSLAVGPDSPLHF
NA	TRBV19	NA	TRBJ2-6	TGTGCCAGTACCCACTGGGGTCCAGCCAGGGGTTCGGTCGGTGGGGCCAACGTCCTGACTTTC	CASTHWGPARGSVGGANVLTF
NA	TRBV12-3/TRBV12-4	NA	TRBJ2-5	TGTGCCAGCAGTTTTTACAGACAAGAGACCCAGTACTTC	CASSFYRQETQYF
NA	TRBV4-1	NA	TRBJ2-1	TGCGCCAGCAGCCAATTACCCTACTCCTACAATGAGCAGTTCTTC	CASSQLPYSYNEQFF
NA	TRBV19	NA	TRBJ1-1	TGTGCCGCGAGGGGCAGGGGCCCTGAAGCTTTCTTT	CAARGRGPEAFF
NA	TRBV10-3	NA	TRBJ2-2	TGTGCCATCAGTGAGCGGCAGACTGCGGGCACCGGGGAGCTGTTTTTT	CAISERQTAGTGELFF
NA	TRBV9	NA	TRBJ2-4	TGTGCCAGCAGCGCAACGGAACTGGGAGGAAACATTCAGTACTTC	CASSATELGGNIQYF
NA	TRBV28	NA	TRBJ1-2	TGTGCCAGCAGTTTCCCAGGGTCCTATGGCTACACCTTC	CASSFPGSYGYTF
NA	TRBV25-1	NA	TRBJ1-6	TGTGCCAGCAGTGAACAGTGGAATTCACCCCTCCACTTT	CASSEQWNSPLHF